The next 16 T cell receptor beta chains were all read from a single sample in a study of blood T cells in healthy people across ages. For the second PCR, which ran for roughly 7 to 11 cycles, a sample-barcoded 5' primer and a J-beta primer mix were used. TCRdb reanalysed the 5' RACE reads using MiXCR and keeps one entry per CDR3 protein. This sample has about 1.7 million distinct CDR3 sequences; roughly 27% occur once, and the top ten carry 7.7%. The sample taken for sequencing was blood. These receptor sequences come from a woman aged 25 to 45 in good health.

This clonotype was observed many times. CDR3 loop: CASSSEYGQGNNEQFF. CDR3 sequence (DNA): TGTGCCAGCAGCTCCGAGTACGGACAGGGAAACAATGAGCAGTTCTTC. The chain has TRBV11-1 and TRBJ2-1; 8 nucleotides align to TRBD1. J lost 5 bases, V lost 4 bases, and 10 bases had no gene match. In germline, CDR1 is SGHAT, CDR2 FQDESV (reference sequence). CDR3 size: 16 residues.

The V gene is TRBV7-2, the J gene TRBJ2-5; D might be TRBD2 (5 bases). Germline V gives CDR1 SGHTA, CDR2 FQGNSA. The CDR3 runs 14 residues. Deletions cut 2 bases from V and 4 bases from J, with 11 bases between. Written as DNA, the CDR3 is TGTGCCAGCAGCTTAATGAGCGGCTTAGAGACCCAGTACTTC. The encoded protein is CASSLMSGLETQYF.

This clonotype showed up just once. J is TRBJ1-1 and V is TRBV29-1; tentatively, D is TRBD1 (5 bases). This CDR3 is 10 amino acids long. Trimming shortened V by 3 bases and J by 11 bases, and 10 bases separated the two germline ends. The germline gives CDR1 SQVTM, CDR2 ANQGSEA. CDR3 sequence: CSVDGGGAFF. CDR3 coding DNA: TGCAGCGTTGACGGGGGGGGGGCTTTCTTT.

This clonotype was seen only a few times. The chain couples TRBV2 to TRBJ1-5; D perhaps matches TRBD1 (5 bases). Trimming cost V 2 bases and J 0 bases, with 8 bases left between them. This CDR3 contains 15 residues. From germline, CDR1 is SNHLY and CDR2 FYNNEI. CDR3: CASSEFGASNQPQHF. Here the CDR3 DNA reads TGTGCCAGCAGTGAATTCGGGGCTAGCAATCAGCCCCAGCATTTT.

The V gene is TRBV20-1, the J gene TRBJ1-2; D perhaps matches TRBD1 (5 bases). The germline V and J ends were trimmed by 1 base and 8 bases, with 26 bases remaining between them. CDR1 and CDR2 (germline): DFQATT, SNEGSKA (reference sequence). The CDR3 spans 17 residues. This chain's CDR3 is CSARGPLATGKGEGYTF. CDR3 bases: TGCAGTGCTAGAGGCCCTCTTGCCACGGGGAAAGGGGAGGGCTACACCTTC.

CDR3 bases: TGCGCCAGCAGTGAGTCGCAGGGGGGACTCACCGGGGAGCTGTTTTTT. Its translation is CASSESQGGLTGELFF. The chain links TRBV10-1 to TRBJ2-2; maybe TRBD1 (7 bases). The germline V gene has CDR1 WNHNN and CDR2 SYGVQD (reference sequence). V was trimmed by 0 bases and J by 4 bases, leaving 12 bases between them. The CDR3 length is 16 residues.

This clonotype occurred once. The V and J genes are TRBV30 and TRBJ1-1; D remains ambiguous. This CDR3 has 14 residues. Looked up from germline, CDR1 is GTSNPN and CDR2 is SVGIG (reference sequence). V lost 2 bases and J lost 0, with 10 bases in between. This CDR3 is CAWSRRLVNTEAFF. CDR3 nucleotide sequence: TGTGCCTGGAGTAGACGGTTAGTGAACACTGAAGCTTTCTTT.

Turning to this clonotype: A much larger clonotype is one base distant, so this may be a read error. The chain recombines TRBV20-1 with TRBJ2-4; D possibly corresponds to TRBD2 (5 bases). This CDR3 has 12 residues. Germline CDR1 and CDR2: DFQATT and SNEGSKA (reference sequence). CDR3 nucleotide sequence: TGCAGTGCTAGGGGCGGAGGAAACATTGAGTACTTC. It is translated as CSARGGGNIEYF.

This clonotype has more than one count but fewer than ten. V is TRBV6-5 and J is TRBJ2-5; TRBD2 matches at 7 bases. The CDR3 runs to 15 residues. Trimming removed 2 bases from V and 5 bases from J; junction bases left unmatched: 8. Germline CDR1 reads MNHEY; CDR2 reads SVGAGI. CDR3 DNA: TGTGCCAGCAGTTACATTCCGGGAGGAGGGGAGACCCAGTACTTC. This gives the protein CASSYIPGGGETQYF.

The chain recombines TRBV28 with TRBJ2-1, with D unclear. The CDR3 is 17 residues long. V was cut by 3 bases and J by 1 base, with 16 bases left in between. CDR1 is MDHEN and CDR2 is SYDVKM in the germline V gene. The CDR3 bases are TGTGCCAGCAGTTTTATTTTGGGTGGTGGATCCTACAATGAGCAGTTCTTC. Residues: CASSFILGGGSYNEQFF. Together with reference TRBV28 and TRBJ2-1, the CDR3 gives the full variable domain: DVKVTQSSRYLVKRTGEKVFLECVQDMDHENMFWYRQDPGLGLRLIYFSYDVKMKEKGDIPEGYSVSREKKERFSLILESASTNQTSMYLCASSFILGGGSYNEQFFGPGTRLTVL.

This clonotype came up a few times. The V call is TRBV7-6, the J call TRBJ2-3; 7 bases line up with TRBD1. Germline-derived CDR1 and CDR2 are SGHVS and FNYEAQ. Germline trimming cut 5 bases from V and 3 bases from J; bases unmatched to any gene: 11. The CDR3 loop spans 16 amino acids. The CDR3 region has the DNA TGTGCCAGCAGCGAAGAGGCTGGGACAGTTACAGATACGCAGTATTTT. Its translation is CASSEEAGTVTDTQYF.

The gene calls are TRBV6-1 and TRBJ2-1; D possibly corresponds to TRBD2 (6 bases). V shed 2 bases and J shed 7 bases, with 9 bases lying between them. Germline V gene sequence: CDR1 MNHNS, CDR2 SASEGT. The CDR3 contains 13 residues. The CDR3 loop reads CASSESGVNEQFF. The DNA of the CDR3 is TGTGCCAGCAGTGAATCGGGGGTGAATGAGCAGTTCTTC.

Regarding this clonotype: One end of the junction does not line up with germline, which may come from a read error. This chain connects TRBV30 to TRBJ2-4, with D perhaps matching TRBD1 or TRBD2 (5 bases each). Germline V gene lookup returns CDR1 GTSNPN and CDR2 SVGIG (reference sequence). This CDR3 is 15 amino acids long. The CDR3 is CAWGFKGRHQETQCF. DNA of the CDR3: TGTGCCTGGGGATTTAAGGGACGGCACCAAGAGACCCAGTGCTTC. The full variable domain, with the rest looked up from reference TRBV30 and TRBJ2-4, is SQTIHQWPATLVQPVGSPLSLECTVEGTSNPNLYWYRQAAGRGLQLLFYSVGIGQISSEVPQNLSASRPQDRQFILSSKKLLLSDSGFYLCAWGFKGRHQETQCFGAGTRLSVL.

V and J are TRBV7-9 and TRBJ1-4, with D perhaps TRBD1 (6 bases). The CDR3 covers 15 residues. Germline V gives CDR1 SEHNR, CDR2 FQNEAQ (reference sequence). The ends were cut back, 5 bases at V and 6 bases at J, with 16 bases in the middle. In nucleotides, the CDR3 is TGTGCCAGCAGCCCCCGCTCGGGGGCGGATGAAAAACTGTTTTTT. This encodes CASSPRSGADEKLFF.

This clonotype has more than one count but fewer than ten. The chain joins TRBV7-3 to TRBJ2-5; D not resolved. CDR1 is SGHTA, CDR2 FQGTGA, per germline. CDR3 length equals 13 residues. The V end was cut by 5 bases, the J end by 5 bases, with 12 bases between. This CDR3 reads CASSTFLGETQYF. The CDR3 DNA sequence: TGTGCCAGCAGCACCTTCCTTGGGGAGACCCAGTACTTC. Full variable domain (outside the CDR3, taken from reference TRBV7-3 and TRBJ2-5): GAGVSQTPSNKVTEKGKYVELRCDPISGHTALYWYRQSLGQGPEFLIYFQGTGAADDSGLPNDRFFAVRPEGSVSTLKIQRTERGDSAVYLCASSTFLGETQYFGPGTRLLVL.

This chain links TRBV4-2 with TRBJ2-4; 15 bases fit TRBD2. The end of the DNA fits TRBJ2-7 better, so the J call may be wrong. The CDR3 has 15 residues. CDR1 LGHNA and CDR2 YNFKEQ come from the germline V gene. CDR3 bases: TGTGCCAGCAGCCGGACTAGCGGGGGGGCAGACGAGCAGTACTTC. The encoded protein is CASSRTSGGADEQYF.